This is a list of T cell receptor beta chains from one sample in a study of identical twins. TCRdb redid the calling of the 5' RACE reads with MiXCR, one entry per CDR3 protein. The profile shows approximately 500,000 distinct CDR3 sequences, approximately 24% of them singletons. These data were likewise used in another study, on T cells expressing NK-cell markers.

The sequenced sample consisted of CD4+ T cells sorted from blood. All receptors derive from a woman aged 18 to 35 in good health. The CDR3 runs from the conserved cysteine through the conserved F or W. A D gene is named only where the DNA matches it firmly. Clone size is stated in some rows and not others, as once, few, many or a class when expanded.

v_gene	abundance	d_gene	j_gene	CDR3aa	CDR3nt
TRBV15	few	.	TRBJ2-7	CATSRDPGYEQYF	TGTGCCACCAGCAGAGATCCAGGCTACGAGCAGTACTTC
TRBV29-1	.	.	TRBJ1-2	CSVEGGRGTYGYTF	TGCAGCGTTGAAGGTGGCCGGGGGACCTATGGCTACACCTTC
TRBV4-3	few	.	TRBJ2-7	CASSQSGPGDEQYF	TGCGCCAGCAGCCAAAGCGGTCCTGGGGACGAGCAGTACTTC
TRBV5-1	.	.	TRBJ2-1	CASSRANTGGVENEQFF	TGCGCCAGCAGCCGAGCAAACACAGGGGGGGTGGAAAATGAGCAGTTCTTC
TRBV20-1	.	.	TRBJ2-7	CSARSSNGFEQYF	TGCAGTGCTAGGTCTAGCAACGGTTTCGAGCAGTACTTC
TRBV29-1	few	.	TRBJ1-5	CSVGQTGQPQHF	TGCAGCGTAGGACAGACCGGGCAGCCCCAGCATTTT
TRBV7-9	.	.	TRBJ2-2	CASSLIRLGRITGELFF	TGTGCCAGCAGCTTAATTCGTCTTGGGCGAATCACCGGGGAGCTGTTTTTT
TRBV5-1	few	.	TRBJ2-3	CASGETPDTQYF	TGCGCCAGCGGGGAGACCCCAGATACGCAGTATTTT
TRBV10-3	.	TRBD1	TRBJ2-6	CAISGQGANGGANVLTF	TGTGCCATCAGTGGACAGGGGGCGAATGGTGGGGCCAACGTCCTGACTTTC
TRBV6-1	few	TRBD1	TRBJ2-7	CASSEVQQGIGEQYF	TGTGCCAGCAGTGAAGTACAACAGGGGATCGGCGAGCAGTACTTC